The 27 T cell receptor beta chains reported below all come from one sample, sequenced in a study of blood T cell repertoires in COVID-19. Using immunoSEQ multiplex PCR, the repertoire was profiled, and TCRdb retains in-frame clones only, with some absent. Among about 88,000 clones listed, 87% were seen once. Sequencing input: peripheral blood. The receptors shown here come from a male donor with acute or convalescent COVID-19.

This chain connects TRBV27 to TRBJ1-4, with 7 positions matching TRBD1. CDR3 length: 16 residues. Germline V gene sequence: CDR1 MNHEY, CDR2 SMNVEV (reference sequence). V lost 5 bases, J lost 3 bases, and 9 bases stayed unmatched. The CDR3 here is CASSAFQGGSNEKLFF. CDR3 bases: TGTGCCAGCAGTGCGTTTCAGGGGGGATCTAATGAAAAACTGTTTTTT.

This chain links TRBV19 with TRBJ1-6; TRBD1 is a possible D gene (5 bases). CDR1 is LNHDA and CDR2 is SQIVND in the germline V gene (reference sequence). Trimming cost V 6 bases and J 13 bases, with 19 bases left between them. CDR3 size: 14 residues. CDR3 sequence reads: CASSPDGYRGPLHF. As DNA, the CDR3 is TGTGCCAGTAGCCCGGACGGGTACCGGGGGCCCCTCCACTTT.

The chain combines TRBV7-9 with TRBJ2-7; weak D call: TRBD2 (6 bases). The ends were cut back, 4 bases at V and 1 base at J, with 8 bases in the middle. Per the germline V gene, CDR1 is SEHNR and CDR2 is FQNEAQ (reference sequence). CDR3 length: 13 residues. CDR3 sequence (DNA): TGTGCCAGCAGCTCCGGGGGATCCTACGAGCAGTACTTC. Protein product: CASSSGGSYEQYF.

V gene TRBV6-4 combines with J gene TRBJ2-3, with 8 bases lining up with TRBD2. J lost 2 bases, V lost 6 bases, and 7 bases had no gene match. From germline, CDR1 is MRHNA and CDR2 SNTAGT. This CDR3 has 15 residues. The CDR3 protein is CASSPGLATTDTQYF. In DNA form, the CDR3 reads TGTGCCAGCAGCCCTGGACTAGCTACCACAGATACGCAGTATTTT.

This chain links TRBV30 with TRBJ1-2; a weak D match, TRBD1 (6 bases). Trimming took 8 bases from V and 2 from J, leaving 15 bases between them. The germline CDR1 and CDR2 sequences are GTSNPN and SVGIG (reference sequence). CDR3 size: 13 residues. The CDR3 nucleotides read TGTGCCAGAAGGGGGGGACACAACTATGGCTACACCTTC. This sequence encodes CARRGGHNYGYTF.

The rearrangement joins TRBV5-6 to TRBJ1-4, with 7 bases that match TRBD1. The CDR3 loop spans 13 amino acids. Germline loops: CDR1 SGHDT, CDR2 YYEEEE. Losses at the gene ends were 5 bases for V and 6 bases for J; bases not matched to a gene: 4. This CDR3 is CASSNRGDEKLFF. The CDR3 region has the DNA TGTGCCAGCAGTAACAGGGGAGATGAAAAACTGTTTTTT.

The CDR3 coding sequence is TGTGCTAGCAGGATTAATGATAATTCACCCCTCCACTTT. Translation gives CASRINDNSPLHF. The chain couples TRBV12-5 to TRBJ1-6, with D uncertain. With 9 bases removed from V and 5 bases from J, the gap between germline ends came to 11 bases. The CDR3 has 13 residues. Germline values: CDR1 LGHNT, CDR2 FRNRAP.

The CDR3 region is CASSISAGGSAGHEQFF. DNA of the CDR3: TGTGCCAGTAGTATCTCAGCGGGGGGAAGCGCGGGGCATGAGCAGTTCTTC. The genes are TRBV19 and TRBJ2-1; 9 bases are a match to TRBD2. With V trimmed by 3 bases and J by 8 bases, 14 bases remained unmatched. Per germline, CDR1 LNHDA and CDR2 SQIVND (reference sequence). CDR3 length: 17 residues.

The genes are TRBV7-6 and TRBJ2-7; the D gene is possibly TRBD2 (6 bases). The CDR3 runs to 15 residues. CDR1 is SGHVS and CDR2 is FNYEAQ in the germline V gene. V lost 3 bases and J 5 bases, leaving 17 bases between the germline ends. The CDR3 region is CASSLAPRGLNEQYF. The CDR3, as DNA: TGTGCCAGCAGCTTGGCCCCCCGGGGGTTGAACGAGCAGTACTTC.

The V call is TRBV6-1, the J call TRBJ1-4; D not certain. This CDR3 spans 15 amino acids. Trimming removed 1 base from V and 4 bases from J, with 10 bases in between. Per the germline V gene, CDR1 is MNHNS and CDR2 is SASEGT. The CDR3 nucleotides are TGTGCCAGCAGTGAAGATCACAGTATTAATGAAAAACTGTTTTTT. As protein: CASSEDHSINEKLFF.

The genes are TRBV18 and TRBJ2-5; D is ambiguous. This CDR3 has 13 residues. Germline assignment: CDR1 KGHSH and CDR2 LQKENI. Trimming stripped 5 bases from V and 5 bases from J, with 12 bases between. CDR3 nucleotide sequence: TGTGCCAGCTCATTTAGCCAGAGGGAGACCCAGTACTTC. Its translation: CASSFSQRETQYF.

CDR3 coding DNA: TGTGCCAGCAGCTTGCGCCAGGGCGGCTATGGCTACACCTTC. Translating it yields CASSLRQGGYGYTF. The chain carries TRBV5-4 and TRBJ1-2; maybe TRBD1 (5 bases). The germline V gene encodes CDR1 SGHNT and CDR2 YYREEE (reference sequence). V was trimmed by 1 base and J by 4 bases, leaving 11 bases between them. The CDR3 totals 14 residues.

The chain has TRBV28 and TRBJ2-2, with 8 bases that match TRBD2. There are 15 residues in the CDR3. J was trimmed by 0 bases and V by 8 bases; bases with no gene match: 5. Germline V gene lookup returns CDR1 MDHEN and CDR2 SYDVKM. CDR3 in amino acids: CASAIGGANTGELFF. The CDR3 region has the DNA TGTGCCAGCGCGATCGGGGGGGCGAACACCGGGGAGCTGTTTTTT.

The CDR3 is CASSYAKTGTDTQYF. CDR3 in DNA: TGTGCCAGCAGTTACGCTAAGACAGGCACAGATACGCAGTATTTT. The rearrangement links TRBV6-6 to TRBJ2-3; possibly TRBD1 for D (5 bases). V lost 2 bases and J 1 base, leaving 10 bases between the germline ends. The germline CDR1 and CDR2 sequences are MNHNY and SVGAGI (reference sequence). This CDR3 comprises 15 residues.

The genes are TRBV12-3 or TRBV12-4 and TRBJ2-1; 7 bases are a match to TRBD2. With V trimmed by 6 bases and J by 10 bases, 3 bases remained unmatched. This CDR3 comprises 11 residues. This CDR3 is CASSAAGEQFF. The CDR3 DNA is TGTGCCAGCAGCGCAGCGGGGGAGCAGTTCTTC.

This chain joins TRBV7-2 and TRBJ1-1; the match to TRBD1 covers 7 bases. The CDR3 extends over 16 amino acids. Germline V gives CDR1 SGHTA, CDR2 FQGNSA. V dropped 5 bases and J dropped 5; count of bases not matched to a gene: 14. DNA of the CDR3: TGTGCCAGCAGCAACCCATCACAGGGGCTAAGAACTGAAGCTTTCTTT. It encodes CASSNPSQGLRTEAFF.

The chain couples TRBV7-9 to TRBJ2-1; no reliable D call. Germline V gene sequence: CDR1 SEHNR, CDR2 FQNEAQ (reference sequence). Between the trimmed V and J ends, which lost 3 bases and 2 bases, there was a span of 11 bases. This CDR3 comprises 15 residues. The CDR3 sequence is CASSFQWATYNEQFF. In DNA form, the CDR3 reads TGTGCCAGCAGCTTCCAATGGGCGACCTACAATGAGCAGTTCTTC. Based on the CDR3 plus reference TRBV7-9 and TRBJ2-1, the full variable domain is DTGVSQNPRHKITKRGQNVTFRCDPISEHNRLYWYRQTLGQGPEFLTYFQNEAQLEKSRLLSDRFSAERPKGSFSTLEIQRTEQGDSAMYLCASSFQWATYNEQFFGPGTRLTVL.

CDR3 residues: CASSVSGAWDYGYTF. Written as DNA, the CDR3 is TGTGCCAGCAGCGTATCAGGGGCGTGGGACTATGGCTACACCTTC. The V and J genes are TRBV9 and TRBJ1-2; possibly TRBD1 for D (6 bases). The CDR3 is 15 residues long. Trimming pared 1 base from V and 3 bases from J, leaving 13 bases between. Germline values: CDR1 SGDLS, CDR2 YYNGEE.

This chain links TRBV7-6 with TRBJ2-7; D is possibly TRBD2 (5 bases). The V gene's germline CDR1 is SGHVS and CDR2 FNYEAQ. The V and J ends lost 1 base and 0 bases respectively, with 10 bases between them. This CDR3 region has 15 residues. The CDR3 spells CASSLGGGGSYEQYF. The CDR3 DNA reads as TGTGCCAGCAGCTTAGGTGGCGGAGGCTCCTACGAGCAGTACTTC.

The V gene is TRBV4-1, the J gene TRBJ1-2; TRBD1 matches at 10 bases. The CDR3 is 15 residues long. Looked up from germline, CDR1 is MGHRA and CDR2 is YSYEKL. V was pared by 4 bases and J by 0 bases, with 2 bases of the junction left unmatched. The CDR3 DNA follows: TGCGCCAGCAGCCTGGGACAGGGGACTAACTATGGCTACACCTTC. Translating gives CASSLGQGTNYGYTF.

The CDR3 is CASSYDNREGQPQHF. CDR3 in DNA: TGTGCCAGCAGTTACGATAACAGGGAGGGTCAGCCCCAGCATTTT. The chain uses TRBV6-6 and TRBJ1-5; a weak D match, TRBD1 (6 bases). V lost 2 bases to trimming and J lost 6 bases, with 14 bases between them. Germline V CDR1 and CDR2: MNHNY, SVGAGI (reference sequence). The CDR3 sequence is 15 residues long.

The V and J genes are TRBV6-5 and TRBJ2-5; 7 bases agree with TRBD2. There are 15 residues in the CDR3. Unmatched junction bases numbered 11, after V lost 5 bases and J lost 5 bases. Germline CDR1 MNHEY, CDR2 SVGAGI. In DNA, the CDR3 is TGTGCCAGCAGTCCCACTCAAGGACTAGGGGAGACCCAGTACTTC. This encodes CASSPTQGLGETQYF.

This rearrangement joins TRBV19 to TRBJ2-7, with D maybe TRBD2 (6 bases). The V gene lost 7 bases and the J gene lost 0 bases, with 16 bases spanning the gap. There are 15 residues in the CDR3. Germline loops: CDR1 LNHDA, CDR2 SQIVND (reference sequence). The CDR3 loop is CASTPEGRASYEQYF. DNA for the CDR3: TGTGCCAGTACCCCGGAGGGCAGGGCCTCCTACGAGCAGTACTTC.

This clone was observed a handful of times. J is TRBJ1-5 and V is TRBV20-1; 10 bases match TRBD1. This CDR3 is built from 15 residues. Germline loops: CDR1 DFQATT, CDR2 SNEGSKA (reference sequence). The V and J ends lost 3 bases and 3 bases, in that order; junction bases with no gene match: 5. CDR3 sequence: CSASSGQGHNQPQHF. The CDR3 bases are TGCAGTGCTAGTTCGGGACAGGGGCACAATCAGCCCCAGCATTTT.

This chain connects TRBV7-9 to TRBJ2-1, with D possibly TRBD1 on 5 matching bases. CDR3 length: 17 residues. V lost 5 bases to trimming and J lost 0 bases, with 17 bases between them. Germline CDR1 SEHNR, CDR2 FQNEAQ (reference sequence). The CDR3 nucleotides are TGTGCCAGCAGCCCTAGGGGCGAGGTGTTCTCCTACAATGAGCAGTTCTTC. It is translated as CASSPRGEVFSYNEQFF.

The chain recombines TRBV6-6 with TRBJ2-5, with 9 bases aligning to TRBD1. Germline CDR1 MNHNY, CDR2 SVGAGI (reference sequence). This CDR3 region has 14 residues. J lost 8 bases, V lost 2 bases, and 6 bases had no gene match. The CDR3 loop reads CASSYGGQGQTQYF. The CDR3 nucleotides read TGTGCCAGCAGTTACGGGGGACAGGGCCAAACCCAGTACTTC.

This chain links TRBV6-5 with TRBJ2-2, with 11 bases that match TRBD1. The CDR3 runs to 14 residues. J lost 1 base, V lost 10 bases, and 2 bases had no gene match. Germline assignment: CDR1 MNHEY and CDR2 SVGAGI. The CDR3 region has the DNA TGTGCCACGGGACAGGGGGTGAACACCGGGGAGCTGTTTTTT. Protein product: CATGQGVNTGELFF.